A selection of T cell receptor beta chains follows, all from one sample in a study of T cell responses to AZD1222 COVID-19 vaccine. Libraries were prepared by immunoSEQ multiplex PCR; TCRdb keeps only in-frame clonotypes and omits some of them. This table has about 120,000 clones, 80% to 95% appearing once. Sample: peripheral blood, taken 28 days after the second AZD1222 dose. These receptors were collected from an adult who received the AZD1222 COVID-19 vaccine. CDR3s include the opening cysteine and the closing phenylalanine or tryptophan. Fields, in order: J gene, CDR3 length, D gene, V gene, CDR3 protein. The D gene is left open where the match is weak.

j_gene: TRBJ1-1
len: 14
d_gene: -
v_gene: TRBV19
CDR3aa: CASSMTTLNTEAFF

j_gene: TRBJ2-5
len: 15
d_gene: TRBD1
v_gene: TRBV28
CDR3aa: CASSLDRGRGETQYF

j_gene: TRBJ2-7
len: 17
d_gene: -
v_gene: TRBV23-1
CDR3aa: CASSQAPGPTPPYEQYF

j_gene: TRBJ2-2
len: 15
d_gene: TRBD2
v_gene: TRBV2
CDR3aa: CASSTSGGMTGELFF

j_gene: TRBJ2-2
len: 13
d_gene: -
v_gene: TRBV7-6
CDR3aa: CASSAGVDGELFF

j_gene: TRBJ1-6
len: 19
d_gene: TRBD1
v_gene: TRBV5-6
CDR3aa: CASSLTDRGSLMYNSPLHF

j_gene: TRBJ1-5
len: 13
d_gene: -
v_gene: TRBV9
CDR3aa: CASSVYAGEPQHF

j_gene: TRBJ1-2
len: 12
d_gene: -
v_gene: TRBV28
CDR3aa: CASSWGPYGYTF

j_gene: TRBJ2-5
len: 13
d_gene: TRBD1
v_gene: TRBV9
CDR3aa: CASSVQGAETQYF

j_gene: TRBJ2-3
len: 16
d_gene: TRBD2
v_gene: TRBV5-1
CDR3aa: CASSLGQLAAQDTQYF

j_gene: TRBJ2-7
len: 16
d_gene: TRBD2
v_gene: TRBV3-1/TRBV3-2
CDR3aa: CASSQDVRGELDEQYF

j_gene: TRBJ2-7
len: 15
d_gene: -
v_gene: TRBV4-3
CDR3aa: CASSQDLGSVYEQYF

j_gene: TRBJ2-5
len: 14
d_gene: TRBD2
v_gene: TRBV3-1/TRBV3-2
CDR3aa: CASSPLAATETQYF

j_gene: TRBJ2-7
len: 13
d_gene: TRBD2
v_gene: TRBV2
CDR3aa: CARGGRLTYEQYF

j_gene: TRBJ2-3
len: 18
d_gene: TRBD2
v_gene: TRBV19
CDR3aa: CASSISSGGGTSTDTQYF

j_gene: TRBJ1-2
len: 15
d_gene: TRBD1
v_gene: TRBV3-1/TRBV3-2
CDR3aa: CASSQDHRGLGGYTF

j_gene: TRBJ1-4
len: 15
d_gene: -
v_gene: TRBV6-2/TRBV6-3
CDR3aa: CASSYLSPRNEKLFF

j_gene: TRBJ1-3
len: 14
d_gene: -
v_gene: TRBV7-9
CDR3aa: CASSLWDRGNTIYF

j_gene: TRBJ1-1
len: 16
d_gene: -
v_gene: TRBV6-5
CDR3aa: CASSYGDRGWDTEAFF

j_gene: TRBJ2-1
len: 14
d_gene: -
v_gene: TRBV7-2
CDR3aa: CASSLAGSIDEQFF

j_gene: TRBJ1-4
len: 13
d_gene: -
v_gene: TRBV5-4
CDR3aa: CASSLFGARKLFF

j_gene: TRBJ1-6
len: 13
d_gene: -
v_gene: TRBV9
CDR3aa: CASSAGANSPLHF

j_gene: TRBJ1-6
len: 15
d_gene: -
v_gene: TRBV5-1
CDR3aa: CASSQDGSRNSPLHF

j_gene: TRBJ2-2
len: 16
d_gene: -
v_gene: TRBV5-1
CDR3aa: CASSGPRTPYTGELFF

j_gene: TRBJ2-3
len: 16
d_gene: TRBD2
v_gene: TRBV4-3
CDR3aa: CASSAALAGGADTQYF

j_gene: TRBJ2-7
len: 15
d_gene: TRBD2
v_gene: TRBV5-6
CDR3aa: CASSRKMRGVAEQYF

j_gene: TRBJ2-1
len: 16
d_gene: -
v_gene: TRBV28
CDR3aa: CASSLSWLEADNEQFF

j_gene: TRBJ1-5
len: 14
d_gene: -
v_gene: TRBV19
CDR3aa: CASSIDSSNQPQHF

j_gene: TRBJ2-2
len: 13
d_gene: TRBD1
v_gene: TRBV28
CDR3aa: CASRGTDTGELFF

j_gene: TRBJ1-2
len: 15
d_gene: -
v_gene: TRBV18
CDR3aa: CASSPIGGGRDGYTF

j_gene: TRBJ2-5
len: 12
d_gene: -
v_gene: TRBV6-5
CDR3aa: CASSRGGETQYF

j_gene: TRBJ2-7
len: 15
d_gene: TRBD1
v_gene: TRBV27
CDR3aa: CASSKPDRAIYEQYF

j_gene: TRBJ1-3
len: 15
d_gene: -
v_gene: TRBV5-5
CDR3aa: CASSLGASSGNTIYF

j_gene: TRBJ1-1
len: 14
d_gene: TRBD1
v_gene: TRBV27
CDR3aa: CASSPLGQYTEAFF

j_gene: TRBJ2-7
len: 15
d_gene: -
v_gene: TRBV4-3
CDR3aa: CASSQGPVVGYEQYF

j_gene: TRBJ1-1
len: 13
d_gene: -
v_gene: TRBV6-2/TRBV6-3
CDR3aa: CASSYLRDGKAFF

j_gene: TRBJ1-2
len: 16
d_gene: -
v_gene: TRBV4-3
CDR3aa: CASSQDLLQRIYGYTF

j_gene: TRBJ2-5
len: 17
d_gene: TRBD2
v_gene: TRBV7-2
CDR3aa: CASSQGSGGPLQETQYF

j_gene: TRBJ1-2
len: 15
d_gene: -
v_gene: TRBV14
CDR3aa: CASSQVKGFGAGYTF

j_gene: TRBJ2-3
len: 14
d_gene: TRBD2
v_gene: TRBV5-1
CDR3aa: CASSLGTRSDTQYF